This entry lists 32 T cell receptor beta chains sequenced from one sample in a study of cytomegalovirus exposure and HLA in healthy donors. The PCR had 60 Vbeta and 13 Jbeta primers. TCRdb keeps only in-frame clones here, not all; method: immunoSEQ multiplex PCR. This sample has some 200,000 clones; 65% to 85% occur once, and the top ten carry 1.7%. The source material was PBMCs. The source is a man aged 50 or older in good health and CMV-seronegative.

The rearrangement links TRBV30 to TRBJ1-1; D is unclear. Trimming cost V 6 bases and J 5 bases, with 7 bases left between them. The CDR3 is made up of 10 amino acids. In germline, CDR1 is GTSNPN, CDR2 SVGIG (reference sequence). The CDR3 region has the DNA TGTGCCTGCTGCGCGACTGAAGCTTTCTTT. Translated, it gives CACCATEAFF.

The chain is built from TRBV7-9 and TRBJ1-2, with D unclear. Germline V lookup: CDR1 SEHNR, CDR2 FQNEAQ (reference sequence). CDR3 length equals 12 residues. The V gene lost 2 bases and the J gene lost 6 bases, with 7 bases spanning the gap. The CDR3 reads CASSLTGNGYTF. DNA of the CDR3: TGTGCCAGCAGCTTAACCGGGAATGGCTACACCTTC.

The CDR3, as DNA: TGTGCCAGCAGCCTCCGGGGGACAGGGAGGAACGAGCAGTACTTC. Encoded protein: CASSLRGTGRNEQYF. The gene calls are TRBV7-2 and TRBJ2-7; 9 bases match TRBD1. Germline CDR1 reads SGHTA; CDR2 reads FQGNSA. V shed 5 bases, J shed 5 bases, and the junction held 10 bases outside the gene matches. The CDR3 has 15 residues.

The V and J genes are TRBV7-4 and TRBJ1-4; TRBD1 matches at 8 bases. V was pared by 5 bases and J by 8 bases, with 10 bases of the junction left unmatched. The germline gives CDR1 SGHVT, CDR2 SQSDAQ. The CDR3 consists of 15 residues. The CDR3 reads CASSPRTGPREKLFF. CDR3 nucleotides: TGTGCCAGCAGCCCCCGGACAGGGCCCCGGGAAAAACTGTTTTTT.

Written as DNA, the CDR3 is TGTGCCAGCAGTCCGCGTACCTCCGGGGAGCTGTTTTTT. This gives the protein CASSPRTSGELFF. This rearrangement joins TRBV6-4 to TRBJ2-2; D is unclear. V lost 5 bases, J lost 6 bases, and 10 bases lay in between. Per germline, CDR1 MRHNA and CDR2 SNTAGT. This CDR3 spans 13 amino acids.

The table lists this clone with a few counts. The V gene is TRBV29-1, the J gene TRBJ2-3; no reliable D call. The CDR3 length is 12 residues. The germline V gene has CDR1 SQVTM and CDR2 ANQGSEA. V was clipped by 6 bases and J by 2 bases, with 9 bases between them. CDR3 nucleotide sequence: TGCAGCGTCCTGGCGGACACAGATACGCAGTATTTT. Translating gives CSVLADTDTQYF.

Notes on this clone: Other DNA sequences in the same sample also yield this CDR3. The CDR3 bases are TGTGCCTGGAGTCGGGGGTACCAAGAGACCCAGTACTTC. Amino acids: CAWSRGYQETQYF. The chain uses TRBV30 and TRBJ2-5, with TRBD2 as a possible D gene (6 bases). CDR3 length: 13 amino acids. Germline V lookup: CDR1 GTSNPN, CDR2 SVGIG (reference sequence). V gave up 2 bases and J gave up 0 bases, with 7 bases separating them.

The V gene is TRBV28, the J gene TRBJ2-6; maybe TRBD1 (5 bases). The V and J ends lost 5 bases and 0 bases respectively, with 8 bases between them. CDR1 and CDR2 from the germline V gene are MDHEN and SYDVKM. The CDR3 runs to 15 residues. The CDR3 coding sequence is TGTGCCAGCAGTAAAGACAGCTCTGGGGCCAACGTCCTGACTTTC. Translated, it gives CASSKDSSGANVLTF.

The DNA of the CDR3 is TGTGCCTGGGGCACAGGGGTCTCCTACAATGAGCAGTTCTTC. Its protein product is CAWGTGVSYNEQFF. The V call is TRBV30, the J call TRBJ2-1, with TRBD1 identical over 7 bases. V lost 5 bases, J lost 0 bases, and 4 bases stayed unmatched. Looked up from germline, CDR1 is GTSNPN and CDR2 is SVGIG (reference sequence). The CDR3 consists of 14 residues.

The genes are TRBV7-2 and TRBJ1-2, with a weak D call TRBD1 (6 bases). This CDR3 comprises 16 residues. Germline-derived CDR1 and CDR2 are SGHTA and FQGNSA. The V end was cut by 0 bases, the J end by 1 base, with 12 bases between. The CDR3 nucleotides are TGTGCCAGCAGCTTAGCCCTCGACAGGTATAACTATGGCTACACCTTC. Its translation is CASSLALDRYNYGYTF.

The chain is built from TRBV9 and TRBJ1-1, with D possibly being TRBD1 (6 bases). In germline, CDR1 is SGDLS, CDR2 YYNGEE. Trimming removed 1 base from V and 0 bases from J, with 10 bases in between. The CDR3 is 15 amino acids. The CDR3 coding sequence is TGTGCCAGCAGCGTATCGGGACATCTGAACACTGAAGCTTTCTTT. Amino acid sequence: CASSVSGHLNTEAFF. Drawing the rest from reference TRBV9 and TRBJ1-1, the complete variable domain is DSGVTQTPKHLITATGQRVTLRCSPRSGDLSVYWYQQSLDQGLQFLIQYYNGEERAKGNILERFSAQQFPDLHSELNLSSLELGDSALYFCASSVSGHLNTEAFFGQGTRLTVV.

The CDR3 region is CASRASGVPNEKLFF. CDR3 nucleotides: TGTGCCAGCAGGGCGAGCGGGGTACCTAATGAAAAACTGTTTTTT. The rearrangement uses TRBV27 and TRBJ1-4; D is undetermined. Trimming took 6 bases from V and 3 from J, leaving 14 bases between them. Per germline, CDR1 MNHEY and CDR2 SMNVEV (reference sequence). This CDR3 is 15 amino acids long. Together with reference TRBV27 and TRBJ1-4, the CDR3 gives the full variable domain: EAQVTQNPRYLITVTGKKLTVTCSQNMNHEYMSWYRQDPGLGLRQIYYSMNVEVTDKGDVPEGYKVSRKEKRNFPLILESPSPNQTSLYFCASRASGVPNEKLFFGSGTQLSVL.

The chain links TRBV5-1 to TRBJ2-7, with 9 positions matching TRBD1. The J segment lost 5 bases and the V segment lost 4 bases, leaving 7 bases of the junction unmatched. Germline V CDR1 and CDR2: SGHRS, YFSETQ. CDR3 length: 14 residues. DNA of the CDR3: TGCGCCAGCAGCCTCGGGACAGGGAGACACGAGCAGTACTTC. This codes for CASSLGTGRHEQYF.

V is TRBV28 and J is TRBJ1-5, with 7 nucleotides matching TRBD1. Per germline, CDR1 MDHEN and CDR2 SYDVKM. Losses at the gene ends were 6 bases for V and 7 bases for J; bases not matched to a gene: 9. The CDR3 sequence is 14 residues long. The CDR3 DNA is TGTGCCAGCAGCCAACGACAGGGCGGGCAGCCCCAGCATTTT. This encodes CASSQRQGGQPQHF.

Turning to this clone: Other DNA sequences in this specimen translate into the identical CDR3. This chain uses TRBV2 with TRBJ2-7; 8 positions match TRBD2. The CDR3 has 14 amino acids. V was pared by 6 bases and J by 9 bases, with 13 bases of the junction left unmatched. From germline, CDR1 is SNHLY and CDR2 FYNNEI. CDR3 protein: CASRAGTSGSWQYF. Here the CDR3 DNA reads TGTGCCAGCAGAGCCGGGACCAGCGGGAGCTGGCAGTACTTC. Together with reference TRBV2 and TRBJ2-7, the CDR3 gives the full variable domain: EPEVTQTPSHQVTQMGQEVILRCVPISNHLYFYWYRQILGQKVEFLVSFYNNEISEKSEIFDDQFSVERPDGSNFTLKIRSTKLEDSAMYFCASRAGTSGSWQYFGPGTRLTVT.

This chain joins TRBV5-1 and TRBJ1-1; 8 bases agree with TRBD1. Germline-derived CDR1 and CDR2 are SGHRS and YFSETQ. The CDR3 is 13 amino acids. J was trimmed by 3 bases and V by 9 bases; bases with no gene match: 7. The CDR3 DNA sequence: TGCGCCACCGGACAGGGAAGGGACACTGAAGCTTTCTTT. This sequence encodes CATGQGRDTEAFF.

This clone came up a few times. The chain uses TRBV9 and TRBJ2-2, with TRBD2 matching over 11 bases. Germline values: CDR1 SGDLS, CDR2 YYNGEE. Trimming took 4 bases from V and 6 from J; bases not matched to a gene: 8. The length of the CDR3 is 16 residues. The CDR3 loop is CASSLSLAGGPGELFF. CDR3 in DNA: TGTGCCAGCAGCCTATCCCTAGCGGGAGGCCCCGGGGAGCTGTTTTTT.

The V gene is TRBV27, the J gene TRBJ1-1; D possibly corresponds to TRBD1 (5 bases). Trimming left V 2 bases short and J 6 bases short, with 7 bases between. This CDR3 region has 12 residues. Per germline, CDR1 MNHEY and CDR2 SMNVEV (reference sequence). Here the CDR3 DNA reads TGTGCCAGCAGTTTAGGAGGGGCTGAAGCTTTCTTT. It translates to CASSLGGAEAFF.

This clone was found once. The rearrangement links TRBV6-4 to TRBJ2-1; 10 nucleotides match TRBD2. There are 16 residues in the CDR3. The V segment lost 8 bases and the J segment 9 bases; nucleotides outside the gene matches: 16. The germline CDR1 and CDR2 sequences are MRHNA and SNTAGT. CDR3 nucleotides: TGTGCCAGCTCCCCTTTTTTGAGCGGGAGGGCCAGTGAGCAGTTCTTC. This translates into CASSPFLSGRASEQFF.

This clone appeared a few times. In nucleotides, the CDR3 is TGTGCCAGCAGCTTATCCGTCCAAGAGACCCAGTACTTC. Protein sequence: CASSLSVQETQYF. J is TRBJ2-5 and V is TRBV7-9; D not resolved. Germline assignment: CDR1 SEHNR and CDR2 FQNEAQ (reference sequence). Between the trimmed V and J ends, which lost 2 bases and 1 base, there was a span of 5 bases. This CDR3 spans 13 amino acids.

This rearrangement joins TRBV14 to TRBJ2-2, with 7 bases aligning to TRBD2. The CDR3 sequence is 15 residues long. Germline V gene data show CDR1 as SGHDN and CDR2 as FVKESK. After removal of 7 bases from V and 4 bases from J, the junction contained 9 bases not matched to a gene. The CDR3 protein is CASMIGGSGTGELFF. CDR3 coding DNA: TGTGCCAGCATGATCGGGGGGTCGGGCACCGGGGAGCTGTTTTTT.

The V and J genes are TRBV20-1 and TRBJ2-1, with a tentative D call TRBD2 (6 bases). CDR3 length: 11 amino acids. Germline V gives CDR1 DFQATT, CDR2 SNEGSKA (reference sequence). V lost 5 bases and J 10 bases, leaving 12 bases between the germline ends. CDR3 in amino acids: CSAFRRAEQFF. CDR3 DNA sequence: TGCAGTGCTTTTAGGAGGGCCGAGCAGTTCTTC.

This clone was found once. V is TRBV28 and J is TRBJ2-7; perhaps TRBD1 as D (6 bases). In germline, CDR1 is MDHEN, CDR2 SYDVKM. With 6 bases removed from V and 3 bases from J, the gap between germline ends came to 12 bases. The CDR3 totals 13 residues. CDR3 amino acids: CASRDRQRYEQYF. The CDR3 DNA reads TGTGCCAGCAGAGACAGGCAACGCTACGAGCAGTACTTC.

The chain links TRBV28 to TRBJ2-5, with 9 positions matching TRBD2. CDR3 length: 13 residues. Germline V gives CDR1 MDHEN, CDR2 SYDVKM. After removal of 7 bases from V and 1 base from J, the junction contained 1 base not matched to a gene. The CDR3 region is CASKTSGQETQYF. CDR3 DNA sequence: TGTGCCAGCAAGACTAGCGGCCAAGAGACCCAGTACTTC. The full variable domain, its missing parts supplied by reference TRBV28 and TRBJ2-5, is DVKVTQSSRYLVKRTGEKVFLECVQDMDHENMFWYRQDPGLGLRLIYFSYDVKMKEKGDIPEGYSVSREKKERFSLILESASTNQTSMYLCASKTSGQETQYFGPGTRLLVL.

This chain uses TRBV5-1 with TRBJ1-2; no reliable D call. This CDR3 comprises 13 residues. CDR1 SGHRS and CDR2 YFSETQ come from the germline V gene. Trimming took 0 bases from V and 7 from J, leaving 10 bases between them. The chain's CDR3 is CASSLVESRGYTF. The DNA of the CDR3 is TGCGCCAGCAGCTTGGTCGAAAGCCGTGGCTACACCTTC.

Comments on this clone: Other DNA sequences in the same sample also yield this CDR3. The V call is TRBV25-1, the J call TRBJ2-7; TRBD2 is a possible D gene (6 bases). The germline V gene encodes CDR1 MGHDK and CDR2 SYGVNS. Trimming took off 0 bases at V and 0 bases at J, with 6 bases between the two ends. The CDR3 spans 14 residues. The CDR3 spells CASSEYGSSYEQYF. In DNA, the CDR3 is TGTGCCAGCAGTGAATACGGGAGCTCCTACGAGCAGTACTTC.

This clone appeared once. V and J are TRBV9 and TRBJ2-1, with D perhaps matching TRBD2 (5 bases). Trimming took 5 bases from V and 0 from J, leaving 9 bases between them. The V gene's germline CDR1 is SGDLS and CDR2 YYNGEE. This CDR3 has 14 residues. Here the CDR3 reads CASSMGSSYNEQFF. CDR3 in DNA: TGTGCCAGCAGTATGGGGAGCTCCTACAATGAGCAGTTCTTC.

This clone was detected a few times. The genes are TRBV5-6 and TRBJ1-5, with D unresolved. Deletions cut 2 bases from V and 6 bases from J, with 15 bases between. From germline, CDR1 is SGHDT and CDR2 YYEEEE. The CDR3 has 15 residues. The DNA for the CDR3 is TGTGCCAGCAGCTTCCGAGGTGGGTCGGGTCAGCCCCAGCATTTT. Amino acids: CASSFRGGSGQPQHF.

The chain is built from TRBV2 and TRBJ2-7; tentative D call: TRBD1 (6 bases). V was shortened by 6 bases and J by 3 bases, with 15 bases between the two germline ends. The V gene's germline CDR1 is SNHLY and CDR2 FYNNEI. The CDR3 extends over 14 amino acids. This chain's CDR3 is CASSKQGYHYEQYF. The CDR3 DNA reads TGTGCCAGCAGCAAACAGGGTTACCACTACGAGCAGTACTTC.

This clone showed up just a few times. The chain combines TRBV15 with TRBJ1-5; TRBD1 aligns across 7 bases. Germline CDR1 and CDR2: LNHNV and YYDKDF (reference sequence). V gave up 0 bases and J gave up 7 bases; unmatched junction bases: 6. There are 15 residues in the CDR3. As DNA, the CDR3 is TGTGCCACCAGCAGAGACAGGGGGTTGGGGCAGCCCCAGCATTTT. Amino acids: CATSRDRGLGQPQHF.

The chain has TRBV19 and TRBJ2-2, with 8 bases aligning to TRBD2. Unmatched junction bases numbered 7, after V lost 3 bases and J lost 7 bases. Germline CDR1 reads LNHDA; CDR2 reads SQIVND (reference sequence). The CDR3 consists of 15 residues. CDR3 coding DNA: TGTGCCAGTAGTATTATAAGCGGGAGTCACGGGGAGCTGTTTTTT. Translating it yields CASSIISGSHGELFF.

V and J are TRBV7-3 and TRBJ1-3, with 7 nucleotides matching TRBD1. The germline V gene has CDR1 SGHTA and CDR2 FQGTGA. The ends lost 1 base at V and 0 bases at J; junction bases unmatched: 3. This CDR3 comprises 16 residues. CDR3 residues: CASSLMPGGSGNTIYF. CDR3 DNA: TGTGCCAGCAGCTTAATGCCAGGGGGCTCTGGAAACACCATATATTTT.